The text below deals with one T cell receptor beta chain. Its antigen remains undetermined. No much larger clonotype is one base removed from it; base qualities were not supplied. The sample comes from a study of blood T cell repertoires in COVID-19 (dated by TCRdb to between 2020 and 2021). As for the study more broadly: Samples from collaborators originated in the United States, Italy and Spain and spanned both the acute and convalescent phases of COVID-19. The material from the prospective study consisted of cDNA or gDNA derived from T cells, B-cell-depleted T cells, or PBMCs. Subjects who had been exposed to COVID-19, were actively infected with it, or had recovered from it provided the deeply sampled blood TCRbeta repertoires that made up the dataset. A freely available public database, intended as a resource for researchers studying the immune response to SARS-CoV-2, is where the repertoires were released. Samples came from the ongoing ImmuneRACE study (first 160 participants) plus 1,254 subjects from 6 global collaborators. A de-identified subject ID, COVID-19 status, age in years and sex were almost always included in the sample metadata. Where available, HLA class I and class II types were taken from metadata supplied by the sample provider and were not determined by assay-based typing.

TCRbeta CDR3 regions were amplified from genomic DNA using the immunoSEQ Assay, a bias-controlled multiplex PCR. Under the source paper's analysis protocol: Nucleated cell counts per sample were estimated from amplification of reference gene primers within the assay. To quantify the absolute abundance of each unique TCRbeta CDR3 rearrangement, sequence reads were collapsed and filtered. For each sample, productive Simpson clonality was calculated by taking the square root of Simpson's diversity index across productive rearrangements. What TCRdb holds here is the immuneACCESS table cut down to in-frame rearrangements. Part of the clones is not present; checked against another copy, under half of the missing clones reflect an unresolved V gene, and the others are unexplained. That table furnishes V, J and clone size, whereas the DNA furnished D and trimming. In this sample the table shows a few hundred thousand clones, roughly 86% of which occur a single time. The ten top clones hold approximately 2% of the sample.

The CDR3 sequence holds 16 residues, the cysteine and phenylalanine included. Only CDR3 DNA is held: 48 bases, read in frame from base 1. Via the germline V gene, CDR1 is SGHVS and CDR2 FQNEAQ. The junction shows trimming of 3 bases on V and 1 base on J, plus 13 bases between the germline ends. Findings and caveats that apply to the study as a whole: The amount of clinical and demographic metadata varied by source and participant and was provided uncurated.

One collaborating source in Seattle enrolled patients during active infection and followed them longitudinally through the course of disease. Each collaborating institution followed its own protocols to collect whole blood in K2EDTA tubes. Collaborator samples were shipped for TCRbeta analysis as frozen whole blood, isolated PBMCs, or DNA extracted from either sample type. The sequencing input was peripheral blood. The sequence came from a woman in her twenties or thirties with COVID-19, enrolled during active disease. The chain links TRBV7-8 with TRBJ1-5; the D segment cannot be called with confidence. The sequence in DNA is TGTGCCAGCAGCTTTAGCCGAACCAAGAGCAATCAGCCCCAGCATTTT. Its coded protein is CASSFSRTKSNQPQHF.